This TCR beta chain was sequenced for a study of T-cell memory formation after mild COVID-19 (TCRdb year 2021). About the investigation overall: TCR sequence clusters from the two donors were found to be largely donor specific. The cohort comprised two young, previously healthy adult volunteers, one female and one male. In a couple of donors, T-cell clones that expanded and contracted after mild COVID-19 were tracked by sequencing TCRalpha and TCRbeta repertoires over time. Points the paper makes about the study in general: SARS-CoV-2 specificity was not confirmed for the second-wave clones peaking on day 37. Contracting CD4+ clones were located mainly in the CM and EM memory subsets, whereas CD8+ clones were found to be enriched in EMRA. From day 15 to 85, contracting clones showed balanced CD4/CD8 phenotypes, whereas a second wave of clones that expanded from day 15 to 37 leaned towards CD4+. Only a couple of mild cases were covered by the study, and larger cohorts that include severe cases with pre-infection samples were considered necessary. Some responding clones were detected in pre-infection memory, suggesting pre-existing cross-reactive memory T cells joined the SARS-CoV-2 response.

There are 16 amino acids in the CDR3, from cysteine to phenylalanine inclusive. Of the read, only the CDR3 DNA is kept; its 48 bases are in frame from base 1. The germline V gene specifies SGDLS as CDR1 and YYNGEE as CDR2. The germline V and J ends show losses of 7 bases and 5 bases respectively, and no gene match explains 13 bases of the junction. This clonotype was observed a few times. What antigen it recognizes has not been identified. Base qualities are not recorded, but no much larger clone differs from it by a single base. Ficoll-Paque density gradient centrifugation was used to isolate PBMCs. TCRdb records Illumina NovaSeq 6000 as the sequencer. TCRalpha and TCRbeta cDNA libraries were built by 5'RACE with constant-segment primers, adding sample barcodes and unique molecular identifiers. RNA was extracted from every sample with Trizol reagent. Amplification of the libraries took two PCR steps, and the second step added a second sample barcode plus Illumina TruSeq adapters. Libraries were sequenced on an Illumina NovaSeq with 2 x 150 bp paired-end reads. Regarding the original processing steps: The reads were demultiplexed and collapsed into UMI-guided consensus sequences using migec v1.2.7. Using mixcr v2.1.11, the UMI consensuses were aligned to TRA and TRB V and J templates and assembled into clonotypes. A clonotype was counted as expanded or contracted only if both edgeR and NoisET called the change significant, with noise models trained on biological replicates. For edgeR calls, a false discovery rate-adjusted p below 0.01 and a log2 fold-change threshold of 1 were applied. As an exploratory analysis of dynamics, max-normalized trajectories of the 1000 most abundant clonotypes were examined with PCA combined with hierarchical clustering. The CD4 or CD8 phenotype of responding clones was assigned using the separately sequenced CD4+ and CD8+ repertoires. TCRdb trimmed the raw reads at Q25, called clones with MiXCR and kept productive beta chains. Each entry is one CDR3 protein sequence, shown with its most common DNA and genes. The V and J calls here are based on TCRdb, not the publication. The sample includes about 270,000 distinct CDR3 sequences, with approximately 16% observed a single time. Jointly, the top ten make up roughly a fifth of the sample.

The sequence is built from TRBV9 and TRBJ2-1; 9 central nucleotides agree with TRBD2. This TCR derives from a man aged 18 to 35 who had mild COVID-19 (a few samples of this study predate the infection). The sample titles of this study are shuffled in the database, so cell type and time point are left out; the donor was told from shared clones. Sequencing used PBMCs or a T cell subset sorted from them (not recorded which). In nucleotides, the sequence is TGTGCCAGCGCAGATAGCGGGGGTATCGGCAACAATGAGCAGTTCTTC. This codes for CASADSGGIGNNEQFF.